This T cell receptor (beta chain) was identified in a study of T cell clonotyping in hematopoietic cell transplantation. Whole-study findings and limits: At the given depth, recipient repertoires were over 97% de novo clonotypes. No sorting was done, leaving CD4 and CD8 contributions mixed. Recipient TCR diversity dropped after transplant; expanded clonotypes rose from day 30 to 180.

As to this clone: No antigen is known for it.

The protocol was immunoSEQ multiplex PCR, while the TCRdb copy is restricted to in-frame clones and leaves out a portion. This sample has fewer than 70,000 clones, with roughly 94% found just once. This sequence was found in a man aged 45-60 years in good health. Some clones in this sample may be carry-over from other donors' samples. Specimen: peripheral blood mononuclear cells.

CDR3 DNA sequence: TGTGCCAGCTCCATGCAGCAGCCCCAGCATTTT. Translation gives CASSMQQPQHF. The chain is built from TRBV18 and TRBJ1-5; unclear D gene. Trimming left V 6 bases short and J 7 bases short, with 7 bases between. CDR1 is KGHSH and CDR2 is LQKENI in the germline V gene. This CDR3 is 11 amino acids long.